This passage covers 15 T cell receptor beta chains from one sample sequenced in a study of blood T cell repertoires in COVID-19. Generated by immunoSEQ multiplex PCR, the TCRdb table keeps only in-frame clones and is missing some. The sample lists under 300,000 clones, approximately 83% seen once, with 3.4% in the top ten. The sequencing sample was made of PBMCs or T cells enriched from blood (not recorded which). The receptors originated from a man between 50 and 59 years old who had recovered from COVID-19.

This chain joins TRBV30 and TRBJ1-5; possibly TRBD1 for D (5 bases). The germline V and J ends were trimmed by 4 bases and 5 bases, with 12 bases remaining between them. Germline V lookup: CDR1 GTSNPN, CDR2 SVGIG (reference sequence). This CDR3 spans 13 amino acids. The CDR3 sequence is CAWTGRRDQPQHF. CDR3 bases: TGTGCCTGGACAGGGCGAAGGGATCAGCCCCAGCATTTT.

V usage is TRBV12-3 or TRBV12-4 and J usage is TRBJ1-4; unclear D gene. V shed 4 bases and J shed 5 bases, with 2 bases lying between them. There are 11 residues in the CDR3. This CDR3 is CASSSNEKLFF. The DNA for the CDR3 is TGTGCCAGCAGTTCAAATGAAAAACTGTTTTTT.

The rearrangement joins TRBV28 to TRBJ1-5; TRBD1 matches 11 bases. Trimming took 8 bases from V and 5 from J; bases not matched to a gene: 2. The CDR3 spans 13 residues. Germline V gene data show CDR1 as MDHEN and CDR2 as SYDVKM. DNA for the CDR3: TGTGCCAGCTTGGACAGGGGGCATCAGCCCCAGCATTTT. Translating gives CASLDRGHQPQHF. Looking up the rest from reference TRBV28 and TRBJ1-5 gives the full variable domain: DVKVTQSSRYLVKRTGEKVFLECVQDMDHENMFWYRQDPGLGLRLIYFSYDVKMKEKGDIPEGYSVSREKKERFSLILESASTNQTSMYLCASLDRGHQPQHFGDGTRLSIL.

J is TRBJ2-3 and V is TRBV7-3, with D possibly being TRBD2 (7 bases). CDR3 length equals 13 residues. V lost 7 bases, J lost 4 bases, and 12 bases lay in between. The germline V gene has CDR1 SGHTA and CDR2 FQGTGA. CDR3 nucleotide sequence: TGTGCCAGCACCGCGGGGGCAGCAGATACGCAGTATTTT. It codes for CASTAGAADTQYF.

V is TRBV5-5 and J is TRBJ2-3, with 7 bases lining up with TRBD2. The germline V gene encodes CDR1 SGHKS and CDR2 YYEKEE (reference sequence). The CDR3 contains 16 residues. The V gene end was trimmed by 0 bases and the J gene end by 0 bases; junction bases not matched to a gene: 4. DNA for the CDR3: TGTGCCAGCAGCTTGGGACTAGCTGCTAGCACAGATACGCAGTATTTT. It specifies CASSLGLAASTDTQYF. The whole variable domain, remainder taken from reference TRBV5-5 and TRBJ2-3, is DAGVTQSPTHLIKTRGQQVTLRCSPISGHKSVSWYQQVLGQGPQFIFQYYEKEERGRGNFPDRFSARQFPNYSSELNVNALLLGDSALYLCASSLGLAASTDTQYFGPGTRLTVL.

This sequence joins TRBV5-5 and TRBJ2-5, with a tentative D call TRBD2 (6 bases). This CDR3 has 14 residues. Germline values: CDR1 SGHKS, CDR2 YYEKEE (reference sequence). V was trimmed by 4 bases and J by 5 bases, leaving 15 bases between them. CDR3 coding DNA: TGTGCCAGCAGCCTAAGTGGGGGGTGGGAGACCCAGTACTTC. Protein product: CASSLSGGWETQYF. Based on the CDR3 plus reference TRBV5-5 and TRBJ2-5, the full variable domain is DAGVTQSPTHLIKTRGQQVTLRCSPISGHKSVSWYQQVLGQGPQFIFQYYEKEERGRGNFPDRFSARQFPNYSSELNVNALLLGDSALYLCASSLSGGWETQYFGPGTRLLVL.

The chain employs TRBV3-1 (or the pseudogene TRBV3-2) and TRBJ1-3; no reliable D call. This CDR3 has 17 amino acids. Germline CDR1 reads LGHDT; CDR2 reads YNNKEL (reference sequence). Trimming left V 4 bases short and J 0 bases short, with 16 bases between. Written as DNA, the CDR3 is TGTGCCAGCAGCCCCGGGTGGGTGAGAAGCTCTGGAAACACCATATATTTT. Translated, it gives CASSPGWVRSSGNTIYF.

This clone was found once. The V and J genes are TRBV7-2 and TRBJ2-2; D is unresolved. The V end was cut by 5 bases, the J end by 4 bases, with 14 bases between. The germline V gene has CDR1 SGHTA and CDR2 FQGNSA. The CDR3 sequence is 15 residues long. CDR3 nucleotides: TGTGCCAGCAGCCCCCGGGTTGCATTCACCGGGGAGCTGTTTTTT. It codes for CASSPRVAFTGELFF.

The V call is TRBV6-5, the J call TRBJ2-5; D not resolved. The CDR3 length is 14 residues. Germline V CDR1 and CDR2: MNHEY, SVGAGI. The V end lost 2 bases, the J end lost 6 bases, and 13 bases lay between the germline ends. In DNA, the CDR3 is TGTGCCAGCAGTTACCCGGGTCCAAGAAAGACCCAGTACTTC. It specifies CASSYPGPRKTQYF.

The chain couples TRBV27 to TRBJ1-1, with TRBD1 as a possible D gene (5 bases). The CDR3 is 13 amino acids. Trimming removed 7 bases from V and 11 bases from J, with 20 bases in between. Germline lookup yields CDR1 MNHEY and CDR2 SMNVEV (reference sequence). The CDR3 is CASKTLGAGNAFF. CDR3 bases: TGTGCCAGCAAAACTCTTGGGGCGGGGAACGCTTTCTTT.

J is TRBJ2-3 and V is TRBV10-2; D is possibly TRBD2 (5 bases). This CDR3 is 14 amino acids long. Germline values: CDR1 WSHSY, CDR2 SAAADI. V was shortened by 6 bases and J by 2 bases, with 12 bases between the two germline ends. Here the CDR3 DNA reads TGCGCCAGCAGATTGCAGCGGACCACAGATACGCAGTATTTT. It codes for CASRLQRTTDTQYF.

The J gene is TRBJ1-5, the V gene TRBV24-1, with TRBD1 as a possible D gene (5 bases). Germline V gene data show CDR1 as KGHDR and CDR2 as SFDVKD. The CDR3 spans 15 residues. Trimming took off 4 bases at V and 6 bases at J, with 15 bases between the two ends. CDR3 protein: CATSDPGSVSQPQHF. The CDR3 bases are TGTGCCACCAGTGACCCAGGGTCCGTCAGTCAGCCCCAGCATTTT.

The chain has TRBV24-1 and TRBJ2-3; a weak D match, TRBD2 (5 bases). Germline-derived CDR1 and CDR2 are KGHDR and SFDVKD. Trimming removed 4 bases at V and 3 bases at J, with 13 bases between. This CDR3 is 15 amino acids long. CDR3 amino acids: CATSDSAEVTDTQYF. CDR3 nucleotides: TGTGCCACCAGTGACTCAGCGGAGGTGACAGATACGCAGTATTTT.

The V gene is TRBV10-1, the J gene TRBJ1-2, with D hard to call. CDR3 length equals 13 residues. CDR1 WNHNN and CDR2 SYGVQD come from the germline V gene (reference sequence). V lost 4 bases to trimming and J lost 3 bases, with 9 bases between them. The CDR3 sequence is CASSATADYGYTF. CDR3 nucleotides: TGCGCCAGCAGTGCTACAGCGGACTATGGCTACACCTTC.

The rearrangement joins TRBV10-1 to TRBJ2-2, with a weak D call TRBD1 (6 bases). Germline CDR1 is WNHNN and CDR2 is SYGVQD (reference sequence). The CDR3 has 14 residues. The V end lost 6 bases, the J end lost 4 bases, and 12 bases lay between the germline ends. In DNA form, the CDR3 reads TGCGCCAGCAGCCCAGGGGTGGGCACCGGGGAGCTGTTTTTT. Translated: CASSPGVGTGELFF.